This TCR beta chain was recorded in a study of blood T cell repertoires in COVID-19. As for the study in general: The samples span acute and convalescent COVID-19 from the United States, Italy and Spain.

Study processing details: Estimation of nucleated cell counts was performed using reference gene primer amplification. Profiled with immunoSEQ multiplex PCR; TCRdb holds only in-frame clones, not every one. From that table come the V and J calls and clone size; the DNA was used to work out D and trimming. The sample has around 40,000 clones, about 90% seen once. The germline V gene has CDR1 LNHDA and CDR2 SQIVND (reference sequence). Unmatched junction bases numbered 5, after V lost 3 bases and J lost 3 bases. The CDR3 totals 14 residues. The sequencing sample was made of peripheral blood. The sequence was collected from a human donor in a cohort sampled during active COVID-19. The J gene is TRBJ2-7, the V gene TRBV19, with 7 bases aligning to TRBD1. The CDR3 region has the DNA TGTGCCAGTAGTATTGGGACAGCCAACTACGAGCAGTACTTC. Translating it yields CASSIGTANYEQYF.